What follows are 15 T cell receptor beta chains derived from one specimen sequenced in a study of CD8 T cells in Susac syndrome. RNA in amounts of roughly 0.5 to 1 ug was reverse transcribed with random hexamers. MiXCR, run by TCRdb on the immunoSEQ multiplex PCR reads, gives a single entry per CDR3 protein. The sample yields about 52,000 distinct CDR3 sequences, 93% seen once. Sequencing was carried out using CD8+ T cells from PBMCs. The source is a human donor with multiple sclerosis.

This clonotype has a single count. The chain links TRBV19 to TRBJ2-5, with a tentative D call TRBD1 (5 bases). CDR3 length equals 15 residues. The V end was cut by 6 bases, the J end by 5 bases, with 19 bases between. Germline assignment: CDR1 LNHDA and CDR2 SQIVND (reference sequence). CDR3 bases: TGTGCCAGTAGCCCCGACCGCTTTAACAGGGAGACCCAGTACTTC. This encodes CASSPDRFNRETQYF.

This chain uses TRBV20-1 with TRBJ1-4, with D unresolved. The CDR3 has 14 residues. CDR1 and CDR2 from the germline V gene are DFQATT and SNEGSKA (reference sequence). V was trimmed by 3 bases and J by 2 bases, leaving 10 bases between them. Written as DNA, the CDR3 is TGCAGTGCTAGTTCGGCGGTTACTAATGAAAAACTGTTTTTT. As protein: CSASSAVTNEKLFF.

V usage is TRBV7-9 and J usage is TRBJ2-3, with a tentative D call TRBD1 (5 bases). Germline V gene lookup returns CDR1 SEHNR and CDR2 FQNEAQ (reference sequence). With 2 bases removed from V and 5 bases from J, the gap between germline ends came to 14 bases. The CDR3 is 15 residues long. CDR3 nucleotides: TGTGCCAGCAGCTTATCGAGCAGGGTTATAGATACGCAGTATTTT. It encodes CASSLSSRVIDTQYF.

The chain employs TRBV28 and TRBJ1-5; 7 bases are a match to TRBD1. The CDR3 has 15 residues. Germline V lookup: CDR1 MDHEN, CDR2 SYDVKM. Losses at the gene ends were 5 bases for V and 0 bases for J; bases not matched to a gene: 4. As DNA, the CDR3 is TGTGCCAGCAGTGACGACAGGGCTAGCAATCAGCCCCAGCATTTT. It codes for CASSDDRASNQPQHF.

V and J are TRBV29-1 and TRBJ2-7; D not resolved. Trimming cost V 3 bases and J 0 bases, with 9 bases left between them. This CDR3 comprises 13 residues. Germline V gene lookup returns CDR1 SQVTM and CDR2 ANQGSEA. The CDR3, as DNA: TGCAGCGTTGAGGACGCCAGCTCCTACGAGCAGTACTTC. This gives the protein CSVEDASSYEQYF.

V usage is TRBV30 and J usage is TRBJ1-3; TRBD1 is a possible D gene (5 bases). Germline lookup yields CDR1 GTSNPN and CDR2 SVGIG (reference sequence). V gave up 1 base and J gave up 1 base, with 8 bases separating them. The CDR3 is 14 residues long. CDR3: CAWSETASGNTIYF. In nucleotides, the CDR3 is TGTGCCTGGAGTGAGACAGCTTCTGGAAACACCATATATTTT.

The rearrangement links TRBV5-4 to TRBJ2-1; D not resolved. Trimming pared 1 base from V and 5 bases from J, leaving 4 bases between. The CDR3 contains 12 residues. Germline V gene lookup returns CDR1 SGHNT and CDR2 YYREEE (reference sequence). CDR3 in DNA: TGTGCCAGCAGCTTGTTCAACAATGAGCAGTTCTTC. Its translation is CASSLFNNEQFF.

This sequence joins TRBV6-1 and TRBJ2-2; D assignment may be TRBD1 or TRBD2 (7 bases each). V lost 6 bases to trimming and J lost 2 bases, with 19 bases between them. This CDR3 contains 17 residues. Looked up from germline, CDR1 is MNHNS and CDR2 is SASEGT. The CDR3 coding sequence is TGTGCCAGCAGCCGCTGGGGAGGGGGCGACAACACCGGGGAGCTGTTTTTT. It is translated as CASSRWGGGDNTGELFF.

This chain uses TRBV11-3 with TRBJ2-1, with TRBD2 matching 9 bases. Trimming cost V 5 bases and J 4 bases; bases outside gene matches: 15. CDR3 length equals 18 residues. CDR1 SGHNT and CDR2 YENEEA come from the germline V gene. The CDR3 spells CASSPAVAGVRGYNEQFF. The DNA for the CDR3 is TGTGCCAGCAGCCCCGCGGTAGCGGGGGTCAGAGGGTACAATGAGCAGTTCTTC.

The rearrangement links TRBV7-9 to TRBJ2-4; D is possibly TRBD1 or TRBD2 (5 bases each). The CDR3 is 12 residues long. V was pared by 5 bases and J by 7 bases, with 9 bases between. CDR1 and CDR2 from the germline V gene are SEHNR and FQNEAQ (reference sequence). The CDR3 sequence: CASSTGPNIQYF. The CDR3 DNA is TGTGCCAGCAGCACGGGACCCAACATTCAGTACTTC.

The V and J genes are TRBV7-9 and TRBJ2-7; D call uncertain. The CDR3 spans 12 residues. Looked up from germline, CDR1 is SEHNR and CDR2 is FQNEAQ (reference sequence). The V gene lost 6 bases and the J gene lost 0 bases, with 6 bases spanning the gap. CDR3 sequence: CASSLSSYEQYF. CDR3 nucleotide sequence: TGTGCCAGCAGTCTTAGCTCCTACGAGCAGTACTTC.

CDR3 nucleotides: TGTGCCAGCAGCGTTGGAGCGGCCCCTGAAGGGACGCAGTATTTT. This gives the protein CASSVGAAPEGTQYF. V usage is TRBV9 and J usage is TRBJ2-3; D may be TRBD2 (5 bases). This CDR3 comprises 15 residues. The V gene lost 2 bases and the J gene lost 9 bases, with 19 bases spanning the gap. From germline, CDR1 is SGDLS and CDR2 YYNGEE.

The gene calls are TRBV7-3 and TRBJ1-1; 8 bases fit TRBD1. This CDR3 is built from 12 residues. V lost 4 bases, J lost 11 bases, and 6 bases stayed unmatched. In germline, CDR1 is SGHTA, CDR2 FQGTGA. CDR3 amino acids: CASSSQTGEAFF. The CDR3, as DNA: TGTGCCAGCAGCTCCCAGACAGGGGAGGCTTTCTTT.

This clonotype was picked up a small number of times. V and J are TRBV29-1 and TRBJ2-7, with TRBD1 as a possible D gene (5 bases). V lost 1 base and J 10 bases, leaving 14 bases between the germline ends. Germline CDR1 reads SQVTM; CDR2 reads ANQGSEA. There are 12 residues in the CDR3. CDR3 sequence (DNA): TGCAGCGTTGAAGGGGGCAGTGGGGAACAGTACTTC. Translating gives CSVEGGSGEQYF.

V gene TRBV4-1 combines with J gene TRBJ2-5, with TRBD1 matching over 7 bases. Germline loops: CDR1 MGHRA, CDR2 YSYEKL. The CDR3 totals 16 residues. The V segment lost 2 bases and the J segment 4 bases; nucleotides outside the gene matches: 10. The CDR3 DNA is TGCGCCAGCAGCCAAAGACCGGGACAGCCTGGAGAGACCCAGTACTTC. Amino acids: CASSQRPGQPGETQYF.